In its sample, the clone carrying this TCR beta chain was seen once. The data belong to a study of blood T cell repertoires in COVID-19. Study at large: Samples of COVID-19 (acute and convalescent) were obtained from the United States, Italy and Spain.

Per the germline V gene, CDR1 is SGHNT and CDR2 is YENEEA. This CDR3 region has 13 residues. V trimming: 3 bases; J trimming: 8 bases; junction bases outside the gene matches: 3. Participants spanned ages about 18 to 90 years and resided in around 25 US areas. Which cohort a participant joined came from the clinical history participants gave. The method was immunoSEQ multiplex PCR; TCRdb's version includes in-frame clones alone and lacks a portion of them. The table includes a few hundred thousand clones, around 87% detected once. This chain uses TRBV11-3 with TRBJ2-1; 8 bases align to TRBD2. The sequence came from a man aged 18 to 35 who had recovered from COVID-19. Sequencing input: PBMCs or T cells enriched from blood (not recorded which). The CDR3 bases are TGTGCCAGCAGCTTTAGCGGGAACGATGAGCAGTTCTTC. This translates into CASSFSGNDEQFF.